This is a list of T cell receptor beta chains from one sample in a study of cytomegalovirus exposure and HLA in healthy donors. Here immunoSEQ multiplex PCR was the method, and the copy in TCRdb shows in-frame clones only, minus some. The repertoire consists of approximately 170,000 clones, with 60% to 80% occurring once and the leading ten covering 1.6%. What was sequenced was PBMCs. These receptors originate from a woman in her late teens or twenties in good health and CMV-seronegative. The CDR3 runs from the conserved cysteine through the conserved F or W. The D gene is left open where the match is weak. Where a row states a size, it is once, few, many or the class of an expanded clone; other rows omit it.

TRBJ1-4 | - | - | TRBV5-6 | CASSLVQGPNEKLFF | TGTGCCAGCAGCTTGGTCCAGGGCCCTAATGAAAAACTGTTTTTT
TRBJ2-7 | - | - | TRBV10-3 | CAISQRVVTRTGEQYF | TGTGCCATCAGTCAGAGAGTTGTGACTAGAACCGGCGAGCAGTACTTC
TRBJ1-5 | - | - | TRBV19 | CASRGPQHSNQPQHF | TGTGCCAGTAGGGGCCCGCAACATAGCAATCAGCCCCAGCATTTT
TRBJ2-7 | TRBD1 | - | TRBV14 | CASSPGTGISYEQYF | TGTGCCAGCAGCCCAGGGACAGGGATCTCCTACGAGCAGTACTTC
TRBJ1-1 | - | once | TRBV27 | CASSLGATASEAFF | TGTGCCAGCAGCCTGGGGGCAACGGCTAGTGAAGCTTTCTTT
TRBJ2-1 | - | - | TRBV10-1 | CASSESSGSRGQFF | TGCGCCAGCAGTGAGTCAAGCGGGTCACGAGGGCAGTTCTTC
TRBJ2-7 | TRBD1 | - | TRBV10-2 | CASSKTGQGAHEQYF | TGCGCCAGCAGTAAAACGGGACAGGGGGCCCACGAGCAGTACTTC
TRBJ1-2 | TRBD1 | - | TRBV28 | CASRDRGLGGYTF | TGTGCCAGCAGAGACAGGGGGCTGGGCGGCTACACCTTC
TRBJ2-1 | - | - | TRBV4-1 | CASSQITESSYNEQFF | TGCGCCAGCAGCCAGATAACAGAGAGCTCCTACAATGAGCAGTTCTTC
TRBJ2-3 | - | - | TRBV19 | CASSIVGPSTDTQYF | TGTGCCAGTAGTATAGTTGGCCCTAGCACAGATACGCAGTATTTT
TRBJ2-7 | - | - | TRBV7-2 | CASSLSRSSYEQYF | TGTGCCAGCAGCTTGTCGAGGAGCTCCTACGAGCAGTACTTC
TRBJ2-7 | - | few | TRBV27 | CASSLYGGPSAEQYF | TGTGCCAGCAGTTTATACGGGGGACCTTCCGCCGAGCAGTACTTC
TRBJ2-7 | TRBD2 | - | TRBV6-1 | CASSWSSGGYEQYF | TGTGCCAGCAGTTGGTCTAGCGGGGGTTACGAGCAGTACTTC
TRBJ2-5 | - | - | TRBV7-2 | CASSLVPGQETQYF | TGTGCCAGCAGCTTAGTTCCAGGGCAAGAGACCCAGTACTTC
TRBJ1-5 | TRBD1 | - | TRBV19 | CASSVGQMINQPQHF | TGTGCCAGTAGTGTGGGACAGATGATTAATCAGCCCCAGCATTTT
TRBJ1-5 | TRBD1 | - | TRBV9 | CASSETGYFSQPQHF | TGTGCCAGCAGCGAGACAGGGTATTTTAGTCAGCCCCAGCATTTT
TRBJ1-2 | - | - | TRBV19 | CATRGYGYTF | TGTGCTACGAGAGGGTATGGCTACACCTTC
TRBJ2-5 | - | - | TRBV5-4 | CASSFLAEETQYF | TGTGCCAGCAGCTTCTTAGCGGAAGAGACCCAGTACTTC
TRBJ1-3 | - | few | TRBV6-1 | CASSIGGSGNTIYF | TGTGCCAGCTCCATTGGGGGGTCTGGAAACACCATATATTTT
TRBJ2-5 | - | - | TRBV7-9 | CASSFLARETQYF | TGTGCCAGCAGCTTCCTAGCGAGGGAGACCCAGTACTTC